This T cell receptor beta chain was recorded in a study of control samples from healthy donors and cancer patients. This clone was observed a single time. The CDR3 length is 14 residues. V lost 0 bases, J lost 1 base, and 7 bases lay in between. Germline loops: CDR1 MGHRA, CDR2 YSYEKL. Assay used: immunoSEQ multiplex PCR; TCRdb lists only in-frame clones, some missing. The sample carries about 85,000 clones, 90% recorded once. This chain uses TRBV4-1 with TRBJ2-7; D is unclear. The receptor was derived from a woman between 18 and 30 years old in good health. Sequencing used blood. The DNA of the CDR3 is TGCGCCAGCAGCCAAGAGGTCTGGTCCTACGAGCAGTACTTC. Protein sequence: CASSQEVWSYEQYF.